This paragraph reports one T cell receptor (beta chain). The data are from a study of T cells after yellow fever vaccination. TCRdb passed the 5' RACE reads through MiXCR, listing each CDR3 protein once. This table holds about 340,000 distinct CDR3 sequences, around 13% found once. The TCR comes from a man younger than 35 who received the YFV17D yellow fever vaccine. Specimen: CD4+ T cells sorted from PBMCs, collected 15 days after the yellow fever booster vaccination.

CDR3 DNA: TGTGCCAGCAGTTACCAGGCAGGGTGGGGGGAAGCTTTCTTT. Its protein is CASSYQAGWGEAFF. The chain links TRBV6-5 to TRBJ1-1; a possible D gene is TRBD1 (5 bases). Trimming removed 2 bases at V and 8 bases at J, with 15 bases between. Germline CDR1 reads MNHEY; CDR2 reads SVGAGI. The CDR3 totals 14 residues.